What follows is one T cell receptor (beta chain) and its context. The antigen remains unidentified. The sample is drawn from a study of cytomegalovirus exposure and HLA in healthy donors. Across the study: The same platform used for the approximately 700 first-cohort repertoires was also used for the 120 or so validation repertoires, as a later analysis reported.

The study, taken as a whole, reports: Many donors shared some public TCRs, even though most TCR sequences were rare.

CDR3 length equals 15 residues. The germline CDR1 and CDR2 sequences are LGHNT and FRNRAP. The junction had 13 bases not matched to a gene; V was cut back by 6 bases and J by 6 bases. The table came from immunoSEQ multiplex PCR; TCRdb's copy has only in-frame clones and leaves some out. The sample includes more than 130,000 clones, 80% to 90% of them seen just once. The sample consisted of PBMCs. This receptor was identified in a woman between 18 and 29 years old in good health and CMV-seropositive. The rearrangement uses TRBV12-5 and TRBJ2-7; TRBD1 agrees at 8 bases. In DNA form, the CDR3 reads TGTGCTAGTGGCCTCCCGACAGGGGTCGAAACCGAGCAGTACTTC. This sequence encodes CASGLPTGVETEQYF.